This T cell receptor (beta chain) was profiled in a study of CD8+ T cells in alopecia areata. About the research overall: Dosing with tofacitinib proceeded for 6 to 18 months, followed by 6 months off drug. Broader study findings: In scalp samples, resident alphabeta T cells of normal skin are also sequenced. Across lesional scalp, and particularly alopecia totalis/universalis, clonality surpassed that of normal scalp. Administration of tofacitinib significantly diminished scalp clonality and expanded CD8+ clones within the top 100.

Of note for this clone: What it binds is unknown.

Sequencing relied on a cDNA template that was reverse transcribed from extracted RNA. The data were produced by immunoSEQ multiplex PCR, yet TCRdb's version contains in-frame clones alone and is incomplete. Of some 120,000 clones in the sample, under 65% were seen once. V lost 1 base to trimming and J lost 3 bases, with 4 bases between them. Germline V gene lookup returns CDR1 SGHNT and CDR2 YYREEE (reference sequence). The CDR3 loop spans 12 amino acids. Treatment given: oral pan-JAK inhibitor, 5-10 mg twice daily. The gene calls are TRBV5-4 and TRBJ2-5; unclear D gene. The sequence was obtained from a human donor with alopecia areata. The sequences come from CD4+ T cells sorted from blood, collected at week 4, from a patient treated with tofacitinib. For the CDR3, the DNA is TGTGCCAGCAGCTTGTGGGAAGAGACCCAGTACTTC. Translated, it gives CASSLWEETQYF.